This record concerns one TCR beta chain sequence. Its antigen is unknown. CDR1 and CDR2 (germline): MNHNS, SASEGT. The length of the CDR3 is 13 residues. V lost 0 bases, J lost 2 bases, and 4 bases lay in between. The source of the sample is a study of T cell responses to AZD1222 COVID-19 vaccine. Points from the study as a whole: Just a handful of AZD1222 recipients were seropositive at baseline. It should be noted that donors were predominantly white British and more often female, and clonal diversity was possibly underestimated.

The repertoire was sequenced with immunoSEQ multiplex PCR; TCRdb's copy has only in-frame clones and lacks some. The sample has more than 150,000 clones; approximately 94% are singletons. The TCR sequence derives from an adult in good health. This chain uses TRBV6-1 with TRBJ1-2, with D uncertain. Sequencing used peripheral blood, obtained on day 0 of AZD1222 vaccination. CDR3 in amino acids: CASSEAENYGYTF. DNA of the CDR3: TGTGCCAGCAGTGAAGCCGAGAACTATGGCTACACCTTC.